Below are 27 T cell receptor beta chains sequenced from a single sample in a study of T cell responses to AZD1222 COVID-19 vaccine. Sequencing used immunoSEQ multiplex PCR; TCRdb keeps in-frame clones, though not all of them. The table lists fewer than 120,000 clones, 85% to 95% of them singletons, with about 7.8% in the top ten. The sequenced sample was peripheral blood, obtained on day 0 of AZD1222 vaccination. The receptor set was obtained from an adult in good health.

This clone was recorded a few times. The chain links TRBV19 to TRBJ1-1; D gene ambiguous. The CDR3 is 13 residues long. Germline V gene data show CDR1 as LNHDA and CDR2 as SQIVND (reference sequence). V was trimmed by 10 bases and J by 4 bases, leaving 16 bases between them. The CDR3 DNA is TGTGCCACCCAGGTCGGGGAAGGCACTGAAGCTTTCTTT. Amino acids: CATQVGEGTEAFF.

The chain has TRBV6-6 and TRBJ1-5, with 10 positions matching TRBD1. V trimming: 5 bases; J trimming: 1 base; junction bases outside the gene matches: 5. Germline CDR1 is MNHNY and CDR2 is SVGAGI (reference sequence). This CDR3 comprises 16 residues. The CDR3 sequence: CASSRRGQGSNQPQHF. In DNA form, the CDR3 reads TGTGCCAGCAGTCGACGGGGACAGGGGAGCAATCAGCCCCAGCATTTT.

The J gene is TRBJ2-4, the V gene TRBV7-2; 10 bases are shared with TRBD2. CDR3 size: 17 residues. Trimming removed 5 bases from V and 5 bases from J; junction bases left unmatched: 12. The V gene's germline CDR1 is SGHTA and CDR2 FQGNSA. CDR3 sequence: CASSLFVSGGAENIQYF. The CDR3 DNA follows: TGTGCCAGCAGCCTTTTTGTCAGCGGGGGGGCGGAAAACATTCAGTACTTC.

Concerning this clone itself: Other DNA sequences of this sample code for an identical CDR3. V is TRBV27 and J is TRBJ1-5; D unresolved. The CDR3 is 14 amino acids. The germline V gene has CDR1 MNHEY and CDR2 SMNVEV (reference sequence). The V end lost 2 bases, the J end lost 0 bases, and 5 bases lay between the germline ends. The CDR3 spells CASSLGYSNQPQHF. In DNA, the CDR3 is TGTGCCAGCAGTTTAGGTTATAGCAATCAGCCCCAGCATTTT.

The chain is built from TRBV5-1 and TRBJ2-1; 7 nucleotides match TRBD2. With 4 bases clipped from V and 3 bases from J, the junction kept 7 bases outside the gene matches. Looked up from germline, CDR1 is SGHRS and CDR2 is YFSETQ. The CDR3 length is 15 residues. In DNA form, the CDR3 reads TGCGCCAGCAGCAGGAGCGGGGAATACTACAATGAGCAGTTCTTC. This translates into CASSRSGEYYNEQFF.

This sequence joins TRBV15 and TRBJ2-3; 9 nucleotides align to TRBD1. The V and J ends lost 2 bases and 4 bases, in that order; junction bases with no gene match: 7. The CDR3 covers 16 residues. Per the germline V gene, CDR1 is LNHNV and CDR2 is YYDKDF (reference sequence). The CDR3 protein is CATSRTGQGHPDTQYF. The CDR3 nucleotides read TGTGCCACCAGCAGAACTGGACAGGGGCACCCAGATACGCAGTATTTT.

The chain employs TRBV24-1 and TRBJ2-6; no firm D call. This CDR3 has 15 residues. V was trimmed by 6 bases and J by 0 bases, leaving 8 bases between them. Germline assignment: CDR1 KGHDR and CDR2 SFDVKD. The CDR3 coding sequence is TGTGCCACCAGTTGGTCGATCTCTGGGGCCAACGTCCTGACTTTC. Amino acid sequence: CATSWSISGANVLTF.

The chain recombines TRBV7-9 with TRBJ2-1; 11 nucleotides align to TRBD2. Trimming at V came to 5 bases and at J to 9 bases, leaving 0 bases not matched to a gene. This CDR3 has 12 amino acids. Per germline, CDR1 SEHNR and CDR2 FQNEAQ (reference sequence). The CDR3 DNA follows: TGTGCCAGCAGCGGACTAGCGGGTGAGCAGTTCTTC. Its protein is CASSGLAGEQFF.

CDR3 region: CASSPKGGGSYNEQFF. The CDR3 DNA follows: TGTGCCAGCTCACCAAAGGGAGGAGGCTCCTACAATGAGCAGTTCTTC. J is TRBJ2-1 and V is TRBV18, with a possible D match to TRBD2 (6 bases). This CDR3 spans 16 amino acids. Germline lookup yields CDR1 KGHSH and CDR2 LQKENI. V lost 2 bases and J lost 0, with 11 bases in between.

The rearrangement joins TRBV3-1 (or the pseudogene TRBV3-2) to TRBJ2-2, with TRBD2 matching 10 bases. CDR1 and CDR2 (germline): LGHDT, YNNKEL (reference sequence). V dropped 1 base and J dropped 1; count of bases not matched to a gene: 9. CDR3 length equals 19 residues. CDR3 amino acids: CASSQVASGGAVNTGELFF. The CDR3 DNA follows: TGTGCCAGCAGCCAAGTTGCCAGCGGGGGGGCGGTGAACACCGGGGAGCTGTTTTTT.

The chain carries TRBV30 and TRBJ1-5; 10 bases are a match to TRBD1. This CDR3 comprises 13 residues. J was trimmed by 3 bases and V by 5 bases; bases with no gene match: 1. CDR1 and CDR2 (germline): GTSNPN, SVGIG (reference sequence). The chain's CDR3 is CAWDRGHNQPQHF. The CDR3 DNA sequence: TGTGCCTGGGACAGGGGGCACAATCAGCCCCAGCATTTT. The full variable domain, rest sourced from reference TRBV30 and TRBJ1-5, is SQTIHQWPATLVQPVGSPLSLECTVEGTSNPNLYWYRQAAGRGLQLLFYSVGIGQISSEVPQNLSASRPQDRQFILSSKKLLLSDSGFYLCAWDRGHNQPQHFGDGTRLSIL.

The rearrangement joins TRBV18 to TRBJ2-7; the D is unclear. Trimming took off 4 bases at V and 7 bases at J, with 8 bases between the two ends. The V gene's germline CDR1 is KGHSH and CDR2 LQKENI. This CDR3 is built from 11 residues. The CDR3 DNA is TGTGCCAGCTCACAAGTAAGGGAGCAGTACTTC. It translates to CASSQVREQYF.

The chain has TRBV7-2 and TRBJ2-5, with TRBD2 matching 8 bases. This CDR3 is built from 14 residues. The V gene end was trimmed by 5 bases and the J gene end by 5 bases; junction bases not matched to a gene: 7. CDR1 and CDR2 from the germline V gene are SGHTA and FQGNSA. This CDR3 reads CASSPRGGRETQYF. In nucleotides, the CDR3 is TGTGCCAGCAGCCCCCGGGGGGGGAGGGAGACCCAGTACTTC. Supplemented by reference TRBV7-2 and TRBJ2-5, the full variable domain reads GAGVSQSPSNKVTEKGKDVELRCDPISGHTALYWYRQSLGQGLEFLIYFQGNSAPDKSGLPSDRFSAERTGGSVSTLTIQRTQQEDSAVYLCASSPRGGRETQYFGPGTRLLVL.

This clone was counted once. The J gene is TRBJ1-3, the V gene TRBV5-8, with TRBD1 identical over 8 bases. The V segment lost 0 bases and the J segment 8 bases; nucleotides outside the gene matches: 22. Germline loops: CDR1 SGHTS, CDR2 YDEGEE. The CDR3 loop spans 20 amino acids. The CDR3 region is CASSLDSPGQVISRRDTIYF. CDR3 bases: TGTGCCAGCAGCTTGGATAGCCCGGGACAGGTTATTAGCAGGAGAGACACCATATATTTT.

The gene calls are TRBV25-1 and TRBJ1-2; TRBD1 aligns across 8 bases. The length of the CDR3 is 14 residues. V was clipped by 3 bases and J by 8 bases; unmatched bases: 8. Germline-derived CDR1 and CDR2 are MGHDK and SYGVNS. The DNA of the CDR3 is TGTGCCAGCAGTGAGGACAGGGATGTGAGCGGCTACACCTTC. Encoded protein: CASSEDRDVSGYTF.

V is TRBV24-1 and J is TRBJ2-1; 11 bases are a match to TRBD2. CDR1 KGHDR and CDR2 SFDVKD come from the germline V gene. Unmatched junction bases numbered 14, after V lost 4 bases and J lost 7 bases. The CDR3 is made up of 18 amino acids. In DNA, the CDR3 is TGTGCCACCAGTGAGGTCACTAGCGGGGGAAAAGTTAGGAATGAGCAGTTCTTC. This codes for CATSEVTSGGKVRNEQFF.

V is TRBV18 and J is TRBJ1-4; D is ambiguous. Germline values: CDR1 KGHSH, CDR2 LQKENI. The CDR3 runs 17 residues. The V end was cut by 0 bases, the J end by 0 bases, with 11 bases between. Written as DNA, the CDR3 is TGTGCCAGCTCACCACCGAAGGCGGGCACAACTAATGAAAAACTGTTTTTT. Its protein product is CASSPPKAGTTNEKLFF.

This chain joins TRBV19 and TRBJ1-1; 7 nucleotides agree with TRBD1. This CDR3 has 14 residues. V dropped 6 bases and J dropped 3; count of bases not matched to a gene: 7. Germline CDR1 is LNHDA and CDR2 is SQIVND (reference sequence). CDR3 loop: CASSRGGYHTEAFF. CDR3 in DNA: TGTGCCAGTAGCCGAGGGGGCTACCACACTGAAGCTTTCTTT.

V gene TRBV3-1 (or the pseudogene TRBV3-2) combines with J gene TRBJ1-5; 7 nucleotides match TRBD1. J lost 6 bases, V lost 5 bases, and 7 bases had no gene match. The CDR3 has 14 residues. Germline assignment: CDR1 LGHDT and CDR2 YNNKEL (reference sequence). The DNA of the CDR3 is TGTGCCAGCAGCGCCGGGACAGTCAGTCAGCCCCAGCATTTT. Translation: CASSAGTVSQPQHF.

The gene calls are TRBV27 and TRBJ1-5; D is ambiguous. V dropped 4 bases and J dropped 6 bases, with 10 bases sitting between them. Germline V gives CDR1 MNHEY, CDR2 SMNVEV (reference sequence). This CDR3 contains 13 residues. The CDR3 DNA follows: TGTGCCAGCAGTTCCGATCCCGCTCAGCCCCAGCATTTT. Protein sequence: CASSSDPAQPQHF.

The rearrangement links TRBV9 to TRBJ2-3; 7 positions match TRBD2. The CDR3 is 16 amino acids. The V gene's germline CDR1 is SGDLS and CDR2 YYNGEE. The junction had 6 bases not matched to a gene; V was cut back by 0 bases and J by 2 bases. The CDR3 sequence is CASSVGRGRYTDTQYF. In DNA, the CDR3 is TGTGCCAGCAGCGTAGGGCGGGGGAGATACACAGATACGCAGTATTTT.

This clone was recorded once. The gene calls are TRBV29-1 and TRBJ1-2; D is possibly TRBD1 (6 bases). Germline V lookup: CDR1 SQVTM, CDR2 ANQGSEA. This CDR3 is 11 amino acids long. V shed 5 bases and J shed 8 bases, with 12 bases lying between them. The CDR3 DNA is TGCAGCGTTAGACAGGAGAAAGGCTACACCTTC. Amino acid sequence: CSVRQEKGYTF.

The chain combines TRBV30 with TRBJ1-2; D is possibly TRBD1 (6 bases). The CDR3 consists of 12 residues. Trimming shortened V by 4 bases and J by 3 bases, and 9 bases separated the two germline ends. The V gene's germline CDR1 is GTSNPN and CDR2 SVGIG (reference sequence). CDR3 in amino acids: CAWNPGDYGYTF. In DNA form, the CDR3 reads TGTGCCTGGAATCCAGGGGACTATGGCTACACCTTC.

This CDR3 reads CASSPGQNQPQHF. The CDR3 bases are TGTGCCAGCAGCCCGGGACAGAATCAGCCCCAGCATTTT. The chain links TRBV9 to TRBJ1-5; TRBD1 matches at 7 bases. From germline, CDR1 is SGDLS and CDR2 YYNGEE. Unmatched junction bases numbered 2, after V lost 4 bases and J lost 4 bases. The CDR3 is made up of 13 amino acids.

J is TRBJ1-2 and V is TRBV9; TRBD1 might be the D (6 bases). Between the trimmed V and J ends, which lost 3 bases and 0 bases, there was a span of 24 bases. The CDR3 has 19 residues. The V gene's germline CDR1 is SGDLS and CDR2 YYNGEE. The CDR3 DNA reads TGTGCCAGCAGCGCAGTAGCCAAACAGGGACGGGAAGCTAACTATGGCTACACCTTC. Amino acid sequence: CASSAVAKQGREANYGYTF.

This chain links TRBV3-1 (or the pseudogene TRBV3-2) with TRBJ2-3; D is possibly TRBD1 (6 bases). V was pared by 2 bases and J by 2 bases, with 8 bases between. The CDR3 totals 14 residues. In germline, CDR1 is LGHDT, CDR2 YNNKEL (reference sequence). For the CDR3, the DNA is TGTGCCAGCAGCCAAACAGGGACCACAGATACGCAGTATTTT. Amino acids: CASSQTGTTDTQYF.

The J gene is TRBJ1-1, the V gene TRBV5-4; D remains ambiguous. The CDR3 loop spans 15 amino acids. Germline V gene lookup returns CDR1 SGHNT and CDR2 YYREEE (reference sequence). Trimming cost V 4 bases and J 0 bases, with 13 bases left between them. DNA for the CDR3: TGTGCCAGCAGCGCGCGTTCGGCCATGAACACTGAAGCTTTCTTT. Translation gives CASSARSAMNTEAFF.